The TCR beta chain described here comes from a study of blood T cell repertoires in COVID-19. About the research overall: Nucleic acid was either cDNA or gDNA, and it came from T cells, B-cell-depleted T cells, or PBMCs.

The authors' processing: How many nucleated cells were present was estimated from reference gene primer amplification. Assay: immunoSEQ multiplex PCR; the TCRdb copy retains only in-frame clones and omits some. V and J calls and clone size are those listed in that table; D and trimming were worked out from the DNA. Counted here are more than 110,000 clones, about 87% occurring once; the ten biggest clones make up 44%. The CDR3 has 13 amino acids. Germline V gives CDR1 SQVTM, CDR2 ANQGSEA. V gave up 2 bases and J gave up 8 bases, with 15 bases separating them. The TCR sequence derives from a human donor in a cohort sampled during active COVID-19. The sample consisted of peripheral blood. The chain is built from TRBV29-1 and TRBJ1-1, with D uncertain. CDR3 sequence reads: CSVERQITEEAFF. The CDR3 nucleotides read TGCAGCGTTGAACGGCAGATTACGGAGGAAGCTTTCTTT.